The T cell receptor (beta chain) under discussion was sequenced for a study of shared clonotypes between healthy human individuals. Overall study context: The plates for each donor numbered three CD4 naive, three CD4 memory, two CD8 naive and one CD8 memory.

Per germline, CDR1 SQVTM and CDR2 ANQGSEA. The CDR3 length is 17 residues. Trimming left V 3 bases short and J 5 bases short, with 25 bases between. Notes on the study in general: Generation of non-shared clonotypes was less probable than generation of clonotypes shared by all four donors.

Of note for this clone: What it recognizes is unknown.

Measured with immunoSEQ multiplex PCR; TCRdb has only the in-frame clones, and not every one. In the table there are about 380,000 clones, 96% of which are singletons. The specimen was memory CD8+ T cells sorted from blood. Subset given: CD45RO+ cells pooled with CCR7-negative TemRA cells. The chain carries TRBV29-1 and TRBJ2-5; tentative D call: TRBD2 (6 bases). The sequence was collected from a man aged 30-40 years in good health. In DNA, the CDR3 is TGCAGCGTTGAGAATAGCGGCCAAGGGCCCAAGTGGGAGACCCAGTACTTC. The encoded protein is CSVENSGQGPKWETQYF.